The sequence of this T cell receptor (beta chain) was determined in a study of blood T cell repertoires in COVID-19. V dropped 10 bases and J dropped 8 bases, with 14 bases sitting between them. This CDR3 comprises 12 residues. Germline CDR1 reads ENHRY; CDR2 reads SYGVKD. TCRdb keeps only in-frame clones here, not all; method: immunoSEQ multiplex PCR. The sample has roughly 250,000 clones, about nine tenths seen once. The J gene is TRBJ1-4, the V gene TRBV10-3, with D maybe TRBD1 (6 bases). The receptor was isolated from a woman aged 40 to 49 with acute or convalescent COVID-19. The specimen was peripheral blood. Here the CDR3 DNA reads TGTGCCACCGGGGGGCAGGGCGAAAAACTGTTTTTT. Translation: CATGGQGEKLFF.